The 16 T cell receptor beta chains given below trace back to one sample, sequenced in a study of identical twins. TCRdb re-called the 5' RACE reads with MiXCR, one entry per CDR3 protein. The sample records around 490,000 distinct CDR3 sequences, approximately 20% being singletons. Separately, the same data were catalogued under a study of yellow fever vaccine responses in identical twins.

Sequencing was done on a sample of CD4+ T cells sorted from blood. These receptors originate from a woman under 30 in good health.

This clonotype was seen a handful of times. The V and J genes are TRBV20-1 and TRBJ2-5; D is ambiguous. Germline values: CDR1 DFQATT, CDR2 SNEGSKA (reference sequence). V was cut by 4 bases and J by 1 base, with 10 bases left in between. CDR3 length: 13 amino acids. The CDR3 protein is CSAKGIPQETQYF. DNA for the CDR3: TGCAGTGCTAAAGGGATCCCCCAAGAGACCCAGTACTTC.

V and J are TRBV4-2 and TRBJ2-3; D is ambiguous. The germline V gene encodes CDR1 LGHNA and CDR2 YNFKEQ. CDR3 length: 13 amino acids. Trimming cost V 0 bases and J 5 bases, with 6 bases left between them. The CDR3 DNA reads TGTGCCAGCAGCCAAGAACGAGGAGATACGCAGTATTTT. Protein: CASSQERGDTQYF.

There are a few counts of this clonotype. The chain links TRBV27 to TRBJ2-1; 13 positions match TRBD2. The germline CDR1 and CDR2 sequences are MNHEY and SMNVEV (reference sequence). After removal of 4 bases from V and 8 bases from J, the junction contained 5 bases not matched to a gene. This CDR3 spans 15 amino acids. In nucleotides, the CDR3 is TGTGCCAGCAGTTACGGGACTAGCGGGATGTATGAGCAGTTCTTC. Encoded protein: CASSYGTSGMYEQFF.

This clonotype has more than one count but fewer than ten. The V gene is TRBV5-1, the J gene TRBJ2-7, with a possible D match to TRBD2 (5 bases). Germline V lookup: CDR1 SGHRS, CDR2 YFSETQ. V dropped 4 bases and J dropped 5 bases, with 16 bases sitting between them. The CDR3 is 14 amino acids. This CDR3 reads CASSPERDGNEQYF. CDR3 in DNA: TGCGCCAGCAGCCCAGAGAGGGATGGGAACGAGCAGTACTTC.

The chain uses TRBV5-1 and TRBJ1-1; the match to TRBD1 covers 7 bases. There are 15 residues in the CDR3. Germline V lookup: CDR1 SGHRS, CDR2 YFSETQ. The J segment lost 1 base and the V segment lost 3 bases, leaving 6 bases of the junction unmatched. CDR3 DNA sequence: TGCGCCAGCAGCTCGACGACAGGGTCGAACACTGAAGCTTTCTTT. Translation gives CASSSTTGSNTEAFF. The full variable domain, in which reference TRBV5-1 and TRBJ1-1 provide the parts outside the CDR3, is KAGVTQTPRYLIKTRGQQVTLSCSPISGHRSVSWYQQTPGQGLQFLFEYFSETQRNKGNFPGRFSGRQFSNSRSEMNVSTLELGDSALYLCASSSTTGSNTEAFFGQGTRLTVV.

The chain links TRBV5-1 to TRBJ1-1, with TRBD1 identical over 8 bases. The CDR3 is made up of 14 amino acids. Germline V lookup: CDR1 SGHRS, CDR2 YFSETQ. Germline trimming cut 4 bases from V and 5 bases from J; bases unmatched to any gene: 7. DNA for the CDR3: TGCGCCAGCAGCCTAAACAGACAGGGGACTGAAGCTTTCTTT. It codes for CASSLNRQGTEAFF. Full variable domain (rest looked up from reference TRBV5-1 and TRBJ1-1): KAGVTQTPRYLIKTRGQQVTLSCSPISGHRSVSWYQQTPGQGLQFLFEYFSETQRNKGNFPGRFSGRQFSNSRSEMNVSTLELGDSALYLCASSLNRQGTEAFFGQGTRLTVV.

The J gene is TRBJ2-2, the V gene TRBV2; D gene unclear. The germline CDR1 and CDR2 sequences are SNHLY and FYNNEI. The CDR3 is made up of 14 amino acids. Trimming removed 8 bases from V and 6 bases from J, with 16 bases in between. This CDR3 is CASAPGMGAGELFF. The CDR3, as DNA: TGTGCCAGCGCCCCTGGGATGGGCGCCGGGGAGCTGTTTTTT.

The chain combines TRBV18 with TRBJ2-7; 12 nucleotides align to TRBD1. The CDR3 is 13 residues long. Germline CDR1 KGHSH, CDR2 LQKENI. J lost 6 bases, V lost 3 bases, and 0 bases had no gene match. In DNA, the CDR3 is TGTGCCAGCTCACCGGGACAGGGGGCCGAGCAGTACTTC. Its translation: CASSPGQGAEQYF.

Concerning this clonotype: This may be a read error, as it is one base from a much larger clone. The V and J genes are TRBV5-1 and TRBJ1-1; 9 nucleotides agree with TRBD1. Germline V CDR1 and CDR2: SGHRS, YFSETQ. Trimming took 2 bases from V and 0 from J; bases not matched to a gene: 2. The CDR3 is 15 residues long. CDR3 residues: CASSFGTGMNTEAFF. Here the CDR3 DNA reads TGCGCCAGCAGCTTCGGGACAGGGATGAACACTGAAGCTTTCTTT.

This clonotype has just a few counts. J is TRBJ2-1 and V is TRBV2, with D possibly matching TRBD1 (6 bases). Trimming took 7 bases from V and 4 from J, leaving 11 bases between them. CDR1 is SNHLY and CDR2 is FYNNEI in the germline V gene. There are 13 residues in the CDR3. The CDR3 spells CASTGQIYNEQFF. CDR3 DNA: TGTGCCAGCACTGGACAGATTTACAATGAGCAGTTCTTC.

This clonotype came up many times. The chain is built from TRBV4-2 and TRBJ2-2; TRBD2 aligns across 8 bases. The CDR3 has 16 residues. J was trimmed by 2 bases and V by 3 bases; bases with no gene match: 5. Germline V gene sequence: CDR1 LGHNA, CDR2 YNFKEQ. The CDR3 nucleotides read TGTGCCAGCAGCCACGCAAGCGGGGGAAACACCGGGGAGCTGTTTTTT. Translated, it gives CASSHASGGNTGELFF.

The chain is built from TRBV12-3 or TRBV12-4 and TRBJ2-2; tentatively, D is TRBD1 (5 bases). Between the trimmed V and J ends, which lost 6 bases and 2 bases, there was a span of 16 bases. The CDR3 loop spans 16 amino acids. CDR3 nucleotides: TGTGCCAGCAGCGCCCTCATGGGGCCAAACACCGGGGAGCTGTTTTTT. Translated: CASSALMGPNTGELFF.

The gene calls are TRBV12-3 or TRBV12-4 and TRBJ2-2; D call uncertain. V was pared by 10 bases and J by 6 bases, with 9 bases between. The CDR3 spans 11 residues. The CDR3 reads CATLYAGELFF. CDR3 DNA: TGTGCCACCCTATATGCCGGGGAGCTGTTTTTT.

The chain links TRBV24-1 to TRBJ2-7; TRBD1 agrees at 9 bases. The CDR3 sequence is 15 residues long. Germline V CDR1 and CDR2: KGHDR, SFDVKD. Trimming removed 4 bases from V and 5 bases from J; junction bases left unmatched: 8. The DNA of the CDR3 is TGTGCCACCAGTGACACCGGGACAGGGTCGAACGAGCAGTACTTC. It yields the protein CATSDTGTGSNEQYF.

V gene TRBV7-9 combines with J gene TRBJ2-3, with 8 bases aligning to TRBD2. CDR1 SEHNR and CDR2 FQNEAQ come from the germline V gene (reference sequence). V lost 7 bases, J lost 1 base, and 7 bases stayed unmatched. The CDR3 consists of 15 residues. CDR3 bases: TGTGCCAGCAACCGAGCGGGAGTGGGCACAGATACGCAGTATTTT. Protein product: CASNRAGVGTDTQYF.

This clonotype has just a few counts. The rearrangement joins TRBV7-3 to TRBJ2-3; TRBD1 agrees at 8 bases. V lost 1 base, J lost 2 bases, and 2 bases stayed unmatched. Germline V gives CDR1 SGHTA, CDR2 FQGTGA. The CDR3 loop spans 15 amino acids. CDR3 coding DNA: TGTGCCAGCAGCTTAAACCAGGGGGCCACAGATACGCAGTATTTT. This codes for CASSLNQGATDTQYF.